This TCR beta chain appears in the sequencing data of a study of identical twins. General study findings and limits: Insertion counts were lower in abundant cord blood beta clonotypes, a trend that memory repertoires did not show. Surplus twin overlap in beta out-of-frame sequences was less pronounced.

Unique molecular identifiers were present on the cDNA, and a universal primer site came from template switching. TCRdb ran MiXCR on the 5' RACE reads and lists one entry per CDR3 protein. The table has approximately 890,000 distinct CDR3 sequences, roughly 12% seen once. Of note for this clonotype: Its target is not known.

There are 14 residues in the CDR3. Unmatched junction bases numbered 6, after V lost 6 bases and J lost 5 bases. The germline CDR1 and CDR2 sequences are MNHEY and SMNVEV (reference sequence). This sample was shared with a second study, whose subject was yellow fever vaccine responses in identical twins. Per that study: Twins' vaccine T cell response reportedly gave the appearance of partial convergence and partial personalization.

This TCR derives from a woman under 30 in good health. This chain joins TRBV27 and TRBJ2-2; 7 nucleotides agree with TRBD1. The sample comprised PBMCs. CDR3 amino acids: CASSITGVTGELFF. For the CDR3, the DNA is TGTGCCAGCAGCATAACAGGGGTGACCGGGGAGCTGTTTTTT.